This T cell receptor beta chain appears in the sequencing data of a study of T cells in Graves' hyperthyroidism and ophthalmopathy. This clonotype was recorded many times. Antigen: not known. The germline CDR1 and CDR2 sequences are SGHDT and YYEEEE. CDR3 length: 15 residues. Unmatched junction bases numbered 7, after V lost 4 bases and J lost 2 bases. General study results and limits: By a 13 V-J model, ophthalmopathy was set apart from stable hyperthyroidism. The model made its ophthalmopathy prediction, and onset followed a median about 5.9 months later.

The patients, who ranged from 18 to 65 in age, presented with newly diagnosed hyperthyroidism lasting under 2 months. Based on clinical symptoms, serum thyroxine and TRAb, thyroid ultrasound and orbital computed tomography, diagnoses were reached. What was amplified from RNA transcripts were TCR beta CDR3 regions. Primed by the HTBI set, a first-round RT-PCR was run on the TCR CDR3. TCRdb re-called the multiplex PCR reads through MiXCR, storing one row per CDR3 protein. The sample has some 440,000 distinct CDR3 sequences, less than 20% seen once. The origin of this receptor is a woman younger than 30 with Graves' hyperthyroidism. V usage is TRBV5-6 and J usage is TRBJ2-3, with 7 nucleotides matching TRBD1. Sequenced material: blood. DNA for the CDR3: TGTGCCAGCAGCACAGGGGTTCGGACCACAGATACGCAGTATTTT. It specifies CASSTGVRTTDTQYF.